In its sample, the clone carrying this T cell receptor (beta chain) was seen a few times. This entry comes from a study of cytomegalovirus exposure and HLA in healthy donors. In the PCR, 60 Vbeta and 13 Jbeta primers were used. Some clones are missing from TCRdb's copy, which holds only in-frame ones; the method was immunoSEQ multiplex PCR. The repertoire holds approximately 200,000 clones, roughly 77% seen once, with about 4.6% in the top ten. Sequencing was done on a sample of PBMCs. This TCR came from a man younger than 45 in good health and CMV-seropositive.

CDR3 DNA: TGTGCCAGCAGTCGCTCCCGGCTAGCGGGAACTGGGGAGCTGTTTTTT. Its translation is CASSRSRLAGTGELFF. The chain employs TRBV28 and TRBJ2-2; TRBD2 agrees at 9 bases. V lost 5 bases to trimming and J lost 8 bases; unmatched junction nucleotides: 12. The CDR3 runs 16 residues. Germline V CDR1 and CDR2: MDHEN, SYDVKM.